This T cell receptor (beta chain) was sequenced for a study of T cell repertoires in cytomegalovirus infection. For the study at large: As its CMV epitopes, the study selected recently identified HLA-C-restricted and well-studied HLA-B-restricted targets. The study, taken as a whole, reports: Based on cumulative public TCR beta family frequency, carriers of CMV plus the relevant HLA were identified. HLA-C-restricted TCR beta clonotypes specific for CMV led the ex vivo response.

This clonotype was detected ten times or more. Its antigen is still unknown. TCRdb re-called the reads with MiXCR, one entry per CDR3 protein. This table holds a few hundred thousand distinct CDR3 sequences, 33% found once. The germline CDR1 and CDR2 sequences are SGHTA and FQGNSA. The V gene lost 5 bases and the J gene lost 1 base, with 11 bases spanning the gap. The CDR3 covers 14 residues. The sequence derives from a human donor in good health (CMV status not recorded). Some clones in this sample may be carry-over from other donors' samples. The chain links TRBV7-2 to TRBJ1-1; D gene unclear. This material consisted of cultured PBMCs, taken from culture after CMV antigen stimulation. CDR3 nucleotides: TGTGCCAGCAGCCCCGTGGAGGCGAACACTGAAGCTTTCTTT. Translation gives CASSPVEANTEAFF.